Each of the 17 T cell receptor beta chains below was sequenced from the same sample in a study of beta chain features in type 1 diabetes. Overall study findings and caveats: All four CD4+ subsets of Type 1 diabetes patients contained TCRB CDR3s that were moderately but significantly shorter.

No antigen has been assigned to these receptors. Sequenced material consisted of expressed TCRB transcripts (all of the isolated RNA was reverse transcribed). Repertoires were generated with immunoSEQ multiplex PCR, while TCRdb's copy carries only in-frame clones and drops some. The sample records about 170,000 clones, less than 9.5% being singletons. The sequenced sample consisted of central memory CD4+ T cells from blood. These receptors all stem from a woman aged 40 to 50 with type 1 diabetes.

This clone was seen many times. This chain joins TRBV29-1 and TRBJ1-5, with D perhaps TRBD1 (6 bases). CDR1 and CDR2 from the germline V gene are SQVTM and ANQGSEA. This CDR3 has 13 amino acids. CDR3 sequence reads: CSAGGAGNQPQHF. Written as DNA, the CDR3 is TGCAGTGCGGGGGGGGCTGGGAATCAGCCCCAGCATTTT.

This clone has at least ten counts. This chain links TRBV7-2 with TRBJ2-5; D unresolved. The ends were cut back, 6 bases at V and 7 bases at J, with 9 bases in the middle. From germline, CDR1 is SGHTA and CDR2 FQGNSA. This CDR3 is built from 11 residues. CDR3: CASRSGRTQYF. CDR3 DNA: TGTGCCAGCAGAAGTGGCCGGACCCAGTACTTC. The whole variable domain, remainder taken from reference TRBV7-2 and TRBJ2-5, is GAGVSQSPSNKVTEKGKDVELRCDPISGHTALYWYRQSLGQGLEFLIYFQGNSAPDKSGLPSDRFSAERTGGSVSTLTIQRTQQEDSAVYLCASRSGRTQYFGPGTRLLVL.

This clone was detected only a few times. The chain is built from TRBV29-1 and TRBJ2-7, with 7 bases lining up with TRBD2. J lost 3 bases, V lost 7 bases, and 6 bases had no gene match. Germline CDR1 reads SQVTM; CDR2 reads ANQGSEA. The CDR3 has 12 amino acids. CDR3 loop: CSGGLDLYEQYF. The CDR3 DNA reads TGCAGCGGCGGACTAGACCTCTACGAGCAGTACTTC.

This clone was detected a few times. This may be a read error: a much more frequent sequence differs by one nucleotide. The chain uses TRBV7-6 and TRBJ2-1, with D possibly being TRBD2 (6 bases). Germline lookup yields CDR1 SGHVS and CDR2 FNYEAQ. The ends were cut back, 3 bases at V and 7 bases at J, with 7 bases in the middle. The CDR3 consists of 12 residues. As DNA, the CDR3 is TGTGCCAGCAGCTTGAGCGGGAATGAGCAGTTCTTC. Translating gives CASSLSGNEQFF.

The chain recombines TRBV19 with TRBJ1-3; no definite D call. The V gene's germline CDR1 is LNHDA and CDR2 SQIVND (reference sequence). The V end was cut by 10 bases, the J end by 5 bases, with 18 bases between. This CDR3 is 14 amino acids long. CDR3 in amino acids: CATQVPGSRNTIYF. DNA for the CDR3: TGTGCCACCCAAGTACCGGGGAGCCGAAACACCATATATTTT.

The chain links TRBV7-9 to TRBJ2-5; D uncertain. The V end lost 1 base, the J end lost 2 bases, and 8 bases lay between the germline ends. CDR1 and CDR2 (germline): SEHNR, FQNEAQ (reference sequence). This CDR3 spans 14 amino acids. The CDR3 protein is CASSLGTTQETQYF. CDR3 nucleotides: TGTGCCAGCAGCTTAGGTACCACACAAGAGACCCAGTACTTC. The full variable domain, rest sourced from reference TRBV7-9 and TRBJ2-5, is DTGVSQNPRHKITKRGQNVTFRCDPISEHNRLYWYRQTLGQGPEFLTYFQNEAQLEKSRLLSDRFSAERPKGSFSTLEIQRTEQGDSAMYLCASSLGTTQETQYFGPGTRLLVL.

This clone has more than one count but fewer than ten. The chain uses TRBV12-5 and TRBJ2-5; D possibly corresponds to TRBD2 (6 bases). The CDR3 is 15 amino acids. Germline values: CDR1 LGHNT, CDR2 FRNRAP. Trimming stripped 4 bases from V and 4 bases from J, with 16 bases between. The CDR3 sequence is CASGSGQPGVETQYF. CDR3 bases: TGTGCTAGTGGTTCCGGCCAGCCGGGAGTAGAGACCCAGTACTTC.

The V and J genes are TRBV15 and TRBJ2-6, with D perhaps TRBD1 (5 bases). Trimming left V 1 base short and J 0 bases short, with 7 bases between. Germline assignment: CDR1 LNHNV and CDR2 YYDKDF (reference sequence). CDR3 length equals 16 residues. CDR3 protein: CATSRAQGSGANVLTF. Here the CDR3 DNA reads TGTGCCACCAGCAGAGCTCAGGGCTCTGGGGCCAACGTCCTGACTTTC.

Points on this clone: The junction departs from the called germline gene at one end, perhaps through a read error. This chain joins TRBV7-9 and TRBJ2-1; D might be TRBD2 (5 bases). The CDR3 has 11 amino acids. Germline V lookup: CDR1 SEHNR, CDR2 FQNEAQ (reference sequence). The CDR3 DNA follows: TGTGCCAGCAGCTTAAACTTGCGGGCCATCTTC. Its protein is CASSLNLRAIF.

V usage is TRBV15 and J usage is TRBJ1-1; 11 nucleotides match TRBD1. The CDR3 is made up of 18 amino acids. Per germline, CDR1 LNHNV and CDR2 YYDKDF (reference sequence). Germline trimming cut 1 base from V and 7 bases from J; bases unmatched to any gene: 14. The CDR3 region is CATSRGRGGTGGINEAFF. DNA of the CDR3: TGTGCCACCAGCAGAGGCCGTGGGGGGACAGGGGGGATCAATGAAGCTTTCTTT. Full variable domain (missing parts from reference TRBV15 and TRBJ1-1): DAMVIQNPRYQVTQFGKPVTLSCSQTLNHNVMYWYQQKSSQAPKLLFHYYDKDFNNEADTPDNFQSRRPNTSFCFLDIRSPGLGDTAMYLCATSRGRGGTGGINEAFFGQGTRLTVV.

This clone was seen a handful of times. This sequence joins TRBV29-1 and TRBJ2-5; 7 bases map to TRBD1. Unmatched junction bases numbered 9, after V lost 2 bases and J lost 3 bases. Germline CDR1 SQVTM, CDR2 ANQGSEA. This CDR3 spans 15 amino acids. In DNA form, the CDR3 reads TGCAGCGTTGAATCCCGTGACAGGGTGGAAGAGACCCAGTACTTC. As protein: CSVESRDRVEETQYF.

There are a few counts of this clone. This rearrangement joins TRBV6-5 to TRBJ1-3; D ambiguous. Germline V CDR1 and CDR2: MNHEY, SVGAGI. The ends were cut back, 6 bases at V and 2 bases at J, with 14 bases in the middle. The CDR3 totals 15 residues. CDR3 sequence: CASSQDRIAGNTIYF. In nucleotides, the CDR3 is TGTGCCAGCAGCCAGGATCGGATCGCTGGAAACACCATATATTTT.

The chain has TRBV2 and TRBJ2-2, with 12 nucleotides matching TRBD1. CDR3 length: 16 amino acids. V was clipped by 4 bases and J by 5 bases; unmatched bases: 5. Germline V CDR1 and CDR2: SNHLY, FYNNEI. CDR3 amino acids: CASSGRDRGQTGELFF. CDR3 nucleotide sequence: TGTGCCAGCAGTGGAAGGGACAGGGGGCAAACCGGGGAGCTGTTTTTT.

This clone was seen a few times. This chain connects TRBV30 to TRBJ2-5; 11 bases fit TRBD2. V shed 5 bases and J 11 bases; nucleotides not matched to a gene: 10. This CDR3 is built from 13 residues. Germline V CDR1 and CDR2: GTSNPN, SVGIG (reference sequence). CDR3 DNA: TGTGCCTGGGGCTTAGCGGGAGGGCCTGAGCAGTACTTC. Translation: CAWGLAGGPEQYF.

This clone occurred a few times. The chain couples TRBV5-6 to TRBJ1-2; TRBD1 aligns across 8 bases. The CDR3 is 16 residues long. CDR1 is SGHDT and CDR2 is YYEEEE in the germline V gene. The trim removed 1 base at V and 2 bases at J, leaving 7 bases unmatched. The CDR3 sequence: CASSLSDRGVNYGYTF. CDR3 DNA: TGTGCCAGCAGCTTGAGCGACAGGGGCGTAAACTATGGCTACACCTTC.

This clone appeared a few times. V is TRBV7-2 and J is TRBJ1-2; D gene unclear. CDR1 is SGHTA and CDR2 is FQGNSA in the germline V gene. CDR3 length: 14 amino acids. Trimming took 2 bases from V and 3 from J, leaving 10 bases between them. The CDR3 loop is CASSLRRADYGYTF. In DNA form, the CDR3 reads TGTGCCAGCAGCTTACGGCGGGCAGACTATGGCTACACCTTC.

This chain joins TRBV19 and TRBJ1-2; TRBD1 agrees at 7 bases. Germline assignment: CDR1 LNHDA and CDR2 SQIVND (reference sequence). The length of the CDR3 is 14 residues. Losses at the gene ends were 10 bases for V and 6 bases for J; bases not matched to a gene: 14. The CDR3 loop reads CATLPWDRANGYTF. DNA of the CDR3: TGTGCCACCCTCCCGTGGGACAGAGCCAATGGCTACACCTTC.